This TCR beta chain was recorded in a study of blood T cell repertoires in COVID-19. Study-level information: Specimens from acute and convalescent COVID-19 originated in the United States, Italy and Spain.

Produced via immunoSEQ multiplex PCR; TCRdb's table is partial and in-frame only. The table shows a few hundred thousand clones, with approximately 80% occurring only once. This clone is a singleton in its sample. In germline, CDR1 is SEHNR, CDR2 FQNEAQ (reference sequence). V was pared by 1 base and J by 2 bases, with 10 bases of the junction left unmatched. This CDR3 region has 17 residues. Source material: peripheral blood. The chain uses TRBV7-9 and TRBJ1-1, with 7 bases that match TRBD1. This clonotype originated in a human donor in a cohort sampled during active COVID-19. CDR3 protein: CASSLGASGQANTEAFF. The CDR3 DNA follows: TGTGCCAGCAGCTTAGGTGCTTCAGGACAGGCCAACACTGAAGCTTTCTTT.